This is a list of T cell receptor beta chains from one sample in a study of blood T cell repertoires in COVID-19. TCRdb's table, derived via immunoSEQ multiplex PCR, lists solely in-frame clones and lacks some. This sample has approximately 230,000 clones; about nine tenths occur once, and the top ten carry less than 20%. Sequencing input: PBMCs or T cells enriched from blood (not recorded which). The source is a man between 18 and 29 years old who had recovered from COVID-19. CDR3s include the opening cysteine and the closing phenylalanine or tryptophan. The D gene is left open where the match is weak. Size is stated for part of the rows, as once, few or many counts, or as a class when the clone is expanded.

v_gene: TRBV15; abundance: -; j_gene: TRBJ2-5; d_gene: -; CDR3aa: CATSRELEETQYF; CDR3nt: TGTGCCACCAGCAGAGAGCTAGAAGAGACCCAGTACTTC
v_gene: TRBV27; abundance: -; j_gene: TRBJ2-3; d_gene: TRBD2; CDR3aa: CASSSRLAATDTQYF; CDR3nt: TGTGCCAGCAGTTCCAGGCTAGCGGCAACAGATACGCAGTATTTT
v_gene: TRBV6-4; abundance: -; j_gene: TRBJ1-4; d_gene: TRBD1; CDR3aa: CASREGPKTGSNEKLFF; CDR3nt: TGTGCCAGCAGGGAGGGGCCCAAGACAGGGAGTAATGAAAAACTGTTTTTT
v_gene: TRBV30; abundance: -; j_gene: TRBJ2-1; d_gene: -; CDR3aa: CAWSSGTLNEQFF; CDR3nt: TGTGCCTGGAGCTCCGGGACTCTCAATGAGCAGTTCTTC
v_gene: TRBV6-1; abundance: many; j_gene: TRBJ2-7; d_gene: TRBD2; CDR3aa: CASSETPGAGGAEQYF; CDR3nt: TGTGCCAGCAGTGAAACCCCAGGGGCGGGAGGTGCTGAGCAGTACTTC
v_gene: TRBV6-2/TRBV6-3; abundance: few; j_gene: TRBJ1-2; d_gene: TRBD1; CDR3aa: CASSHNRGGYTF; CDR3nt: TGTGCCAGCAGTCACAACAGGGGTGGCTACACCTTC
v_gene: TRBV18; abundance: -; j_gene: TRBJ2-3; d_gene: -; CDR3aa: CASSPVMSADTQYF; CDR3nt: TGTGCCAGCTCACCGGTGATGAGCGCAGATACGCAGTATTTT
v_gene: TRBV7-3; abundance: -; j_gene: TRBJ2-3; d_gene: -; CDR3aa: CASSPTPGSTDTQYF; CDR3nt: TGTGCCAGCTCTCCTACTCCGGGGTCCACAGATACGCAGTATTTT
v_gene: TRBV21-1; abundance: -; j_gene: TRBJ1-2; d_gene: -; CDR3aa: CASSKCGARDYGYTF; CDR3nt: TGTGCCAGCAGCAAATGCGGGGCTAGGGACTATGGCTACACCTTC
v_gene: TRBV11-2; abundance: -; j_gene: TRBJ2-7; d_gene: -; CDR3aa: CASGLVLKPYEQYF; CDR3nt: TGTGCCAGCGGTCTAGTCCTAAAGCCCTACGAGCAGTACTTC
v_gene: TRBV13; abundance: -; j_gene: TRBJ2-3; d_gene: TRBD1; CDR3aa: CASSLTGELDTQYF; CDR3nt: TGTGCCAGCAGCTTAACAGGGGAGTTAGATACGCAGTATTTT
v_gene: TRBV5-1; abundance: -; j_gene: TRBJ2-1; d_gene: TRBD2; CDR3aa: CASIPLAGTYNEQFF; CDR3nt: TGCGCCAGCATTCCGCTAGCGGGGACCTACAATGAGCAGTTCTTC
v_gene: TRBV19; abundance: -; j_gene: TRBJ1-5; d_gene: TRBD1; CDR3aa: CASSDRASDQPQHF; CDR3nt: TGTGCCAGTAGTGACAGGGCCTCGGATCAGCCCCAGCATTTT
v_gene: TRBV7-8; abundance: once; j_gene: TRBJ2-7; d_gene: TRBD2; CDR3aa: CASSQWEGRSEYF; CDR3nt: TGTGCCAGCAGCCAGTGGGAGGGCCGGTCGGAGTACTTC
v_gene: TRBV5-1; abundance: -; j_gene: TRBJ2-7; d_gene: TRBD1; CDR3aa: CASTRQGAGDEQYF; CDR3nt: TGCGCCAGCACCCGACAGGGGGCCGGAGACGAGCAGTACTTC
v_gene: TRBV19; abundance: -; j_gene: TRBJ1-5; d_gene: TRBD1; CDR3aa: CASSIRGQLDQPQHF; CDR3nt: TGTGCCAGTAGTATAAGGGGACAGCTAGATCAGCCCCAGCATTTT
v_gene: TRBV4-1; abundance: -; j_gene: TRBJ2-7; d_gene: TRBD1; CDR3aa: CASSQLGTGFVYEQYF; CDR3nt: TGCGCCAGCAGCCAACTGGGGACAGGATTTGTCTACGAGCAGTACTTC
v_gene: TRBV12-3/TRBV12-4; abundance: -; j_gene: TRBJ2-7; d_gene: TRBD2; CDR3aa: CASRRGRAHEQYF; CDR3nt: TGTGCCAGCAGGCGCGGGAGGGCCCACGAGCAGTACTTC
v_gene: TRBV4-1; abundance: -; j_gene: TRBJ1-5; d_gene: TRBD1; CDR3aa: CASSQERTGNQPQHF; CDR3nt: TGCGCCAGCAGCCAAGAACGGACAGGGAATCAGCCCCAGCATTTT
v_gene: TRBV3-1/TRBV3-2; abundance: -; j_gene: TRBJ1-6; d_gene: -; CDR3aa: CASREWGESSYNSPLHF; CDR3nt: TGTGCCAGCAGGGAGTGGGGAGAGAGCTCCTATAATTCACCCCTCCACTTT
v_gene: TRBV19; abundance: -; j_gene: TRBJ2-7; d_gene: -; CDR3aa: CASSIVLGAPYEQYF; CDR3nt: TGTGCCAGTAGTATAGTATTGGGGGCACCCTACGAGCAGTACTTC
v_gene: TRBV19; abundance: -; j_gene: TRBJ2-1; d_gene: -; CDR3aa: CASSISEGQKGQFF; CDR3nt: TGTGCCAGTAGTATATCTGAGGGCCAAAAGGGGCAGTTCTTC
v_gene: TRBV3-1/TRBV3-2; abundance: -; j_gene: TRBJ1-6; d_gene: -; CDR3aa: CASSQTETPLHF; CDR3nt: TGTGCCAGCAGCCAAACAGAGACACCCCTCCACTTT
v_gene: TRBV15; abundance: -; j_gene: TRBJ1-3; d_gene: -; CDR3aa: CATSRDEFANTIYF; CDR3nt: TGTGCCACCAGCAGAGATGAGTTTGCAAACACCATATATTTT